These 8 T cell receptor beta chains were sequenced from one sample in a study of cytomegalovirus exposure and HLA in healthy donors listed by TCRdb under 2017. The library was made by the immunoSEQ multiplex PCR assay. A mixture of 60 forward primers for TCR Vbeta segments and 13 reverse primers for TCR Jbeta segments was used in the multiplex PCR. The table was pulled from immuneACCESS by TCRdb, which kept in-frame rearrangements only. Such tables lose some clones; where checked, under half of the loss comes from unresolved V genes, and the rest has no known cause. The sample records under 200,000 clones, about 80% of which are singletons. The ten largest clonotypes hold roughly 4.5% of the sample. The sequencing input was PBMCs. These TCRs come from a woman in her 30s in good health and CMV-seropositive.

This chain joins TRBV10-3 and TRBJ1-6; 9 bases line up with TRBD1. The CDR3 is made up of 22 amino acids. CDR1 is ENHRY, CDR2 SYGVKD, per germline. J lost 7 bases, V lost 0 bases, and 22 bases had no gene match. This chain's CDR3 is CAISESGMRGTGKRRPNSPLHF. The CDR3 DNA follows: TGTGCCATCAGTGAGTCGGGAATGAGGGGGACAGGGAAACGCAGGCCCAATTCACCCCTCCACTTT.

The CDR3 sequence is CASSDLGGSNEQYF. The CDR3 region has the DNA TGCGCCAGTAGTGACCTGGGGGGTTCCAACGAGCAGTACTTC. The chain carries TRBV5-1 and TRBJ2-7; TRBD2 might be the D (6 bases). Trimming took off 8 bases at V and 5 bases at J, with 20 bases between the two ends. CDR3 length equals 14 residues. CDR1 and CDR2 from the germline V gene are SGHRS and YFSETQ.

This clone was found a few times. This chain joins TRBV5-1 and TRBJ1-1; TRBD1 aligns across 7 bases. V lost 6 bases to trimming and J lost 0 bases; unmatched junction nucleotides: 5. CDR3 length equals 14 residues. From germline, CDR1 is SGHRS and CDR2 YFSETQ. The CDR3 protein is CASKGGQLNTEAFF. The CDR3, as DNA: TGCGCCAGCAAAGGGGGACAGTTGAACACTGAAGCTTTCTTT.

The rearrangement links TRBV5-1 to TRBJ2-3; 12 nucleotides match TRBD1. CDR1 is SGHRS, CDR2 YFSETQ, per germline. The junction had 5 bases not matched to a gene; V was cut back by 4 bases and J by 5 bases. The CDR3 has 15 residues. The CDR3 bases are TGCGCCAGCAGCCCAGGGACAGGGGGCATAGATACGCAGTATTTT. Translating gives CASSPGTGGIDTQYF.

The chain recombines TRBV5-4 with TRBJ2-7; perhaps TRBD1 as D (6 bases). Looked up from germline, CDR1 is SGHNT and CDR2 is YYREEE (reference sequence). V was trimmed by 4 bases and J by 5 bases, leaving 19 bases between them. This CDR3 region has 15 residues. This chain's CDR3 is CASSNQGSLANEQYF. The CDR3 DNA is TGTGCCAGCAGCAATCAGGGGTCACTCGCCAACGAGCAGTACTTC.

This chain uses TRBV9 with TRBJ1-2; 9 bases align to TRBD1. The CDR3 sequence is 15 residues long. CDR1 and CDR2 from the germline V gene are SGDLS and YYNGEE. Trimming removed 0 bases from V and 8 bases from J; junction bases left unmatched: 8. This CDR3 reads CASSVEGGTGKGYTF. The CDR3 nucleotides are TGTGCCAGCAGCGTAGAGGGGGGGACAGGGAAGGGCTACACCTTC.

This clone appeared many times. The chain combines TRBV7-2 with TRBJ2-5; 8 bases are a match to TRBD2. Germline CDR1 and CDR2: SGHTA and FQGNSA. There are 15 residues in the CDR3. The J segment lost 1 base and the V segment lost 5 bases, leaving 6 bases of the junction unmatched. CDR3 sequence: CASSQRSGIQETQYF. The CDR3 nucleotides are TGTGCCAGCAGCCAACGTAGCGGGATCCAAGAGACCCAGTACTTC.

The CDR3 DNA sequence: TGTGCCTGGAGTTGGGCCGCGGGGGAGACCCAGTACTTC. Translation gives CAWSWAAGETQYF. V is TRBV30 and J is TRBJ2-5, with a possible D match to TRBD2 (6 bases). This CDR3 has 13 residues. Germline V gene sequence: CDR1 GTSNPN, CDR2 SVGIG (reference sequence). The V gene lost 2 bases and the J gene lost 5 bases, with 12 bases spanning the gap.